This TCR beta chain was identified during a study of blood T cells in healthy people across ages. Study-wide results and limits: Among long-lived donors, naive CD4+ cells were more numerous and diversity higher than in aged donors.

Worth noting for this clonotype: The antigen remains unidentified.

Sample-barcoded 5' priming and a J-beta primer mix drove a second PCR of roughly 7 to 11 cycles. A minimum of 3 million CDR3-containing paired-end reads was obtained for each sample. MiXCR, applied by TCRdb to the 5' RACE reads, yields one record per CDR3 protein. This sample has 650,000 to 900,000 distinct CDR3 sequences, with around 62% found just once. Germline V CDR1 and CDR2: SGHTA, FQGNSA. This CDR3 is built from 14 residues. After removal of 5 bases from V and 1 base from J, the junction contained 4 bases not matched to a gene. The sample providers were healthy Caucasian people from Russia, aged roughly 6 to 95. For every donor, a draw yielded approximately 9.9 milliliters of peripheral blood.

The J gene is TRBJ2-5, the V gene TRBV7-2; 7 positions agree with TRBD2. The clonotype was recovered from a man under 40 in good health. Sequencing used blood. This CDR3 reads CASSPTSPQETQYF. The DNA of the CDR3 is TGTGCCAGCAGCCCGACTAGCCCCCAAGAGACCCAGTACTTC.